These 24 T cell receptor beta chains share one sample of origin, sequenced in a study of tumor and adjacent non-tumor tissue in lung cancer. Three rounds of nested PCR, following a modified ARM-PCR protocol, produced the TCRbeta library. Each CDR3 protein gets one entry after TCRdb re-called the multiplex PCR reads with MiXCR. The sample holds 120,000 or so distinct CDR3 sequences; roughly 64% are singletons and the top ten take roughly 13%. RNA was extracted from bulk tissue without any cell sorting. The source material was lung tumor tissue. The source of these receptors is a young man with non-small cell lung cancer.

Comments on this clonotype: A read error may explain this, as a much larger clone is one base away. The gene calls are TRBV20-1 and TRBJ2-3, with D unclear. Germline CDR1 DFQATT, CDR2 SNEGSKA (reference sequence). Trimming took off 5 bases at V and 5 bases at J, with 14 bases between the two ends. The CDR3 runs 13 residues. Written as DNA, the CDR3 is TGCAGTGCTCCCCAGCTTGTGGTAGATACGCAGTATTTT. Translated, it gives CSAPQLVVDTQYF.

The V call is TRBV4-1, the J call TRBJ1-2; no firm D call. CDR3 length: 16 amino acids. Between the trimmed V and J ends, which lost 2 bases and 11 bases, there was a span of 24 bases. CDR1 and CDR2 from the germline V gene are MGHRA and YSYEKL. The CDR3 loop is CASSQFHLPGLIDYTF. CDR3 bases: TGCGCCAGCAGCCAATTTCACCTACCGGGATTAATAGATTACACCTTC.

This clonotype was seen repeatedly, ten times or more. The CDR3 nucleotides read TGTGCCATTACAGGGGGGGTCACAGATACGCAGTATTTT. Translation gives CAITGGVTDTQYF. The chain couples TRBV10-3 to TRBJ2-3; D might be TRBD1 (8 bases). The ends were cut back, 9 bases at V and 2 bases at J, with 12 bases in the middle. The germline V gene encodes CDR1 ENHRY and CDR2 SYGVKD. This CDR3 comprises 13 residues.

Worth noting for this clonotype: A much larger clone lies one base from this, so it may be a read error. V and J are TRBV6-6 and TRBJ2-3; TRBD1 matches at 7 bases. The CDR3 is 15 residues long. Trimming at V came to 8 bases and at J to 6 bases, leaving 14 bases not matched to a gene. Germline V gene data show CDR1 as MNHNY and CDR2 as SVGAGI (reference sequence). CDR3 bases: TGTGCCAGCCGTAGGATAGCGAGGGGGCCGGATACGCAGTATTTT. This gives the protein CASRRIARGPDTQYF.

The chain has TRBV10-1 and TRBJ2-7; possibly TRBD2 for D (7 bases). Per the germline V gene, CDR1 is WNHNN and CDR2 is SYGVQD (reference sequence). The CDR3 runs 14 residues. Trimming left V 10 bases short and J 5 bases short, with 21 bases between. The CDR3 DNA follows: TGCGCCACCTCCCTCGGGGGGCGGGGGAACGAGCAGTACTTC. Its translation is CATSLGGRGNEQYF.

Comments on this clonotype: This may be a read error: a much more frequent sequence differs by one nucleotide. V and J are TRBV29-1 and TRBJ1-2; D ambiguous. Per the germline V gene, CDR1 is SQVTM and CDR2 is ANQGSEA. V lost 7 bases and J lost 6, with 24 bases in between. This CDR3 comprises 15 residues. The CDR3 DNA sequence: TGCAGCGATCAGAACCCGGCATCAGGAACGGATGGCTACACCTTC. This encodes CSDQNPASGTDGYTF.

This clonotype showed up just a few times. A much bigger clone sits one base away, suggesting this may be a read error. V usage is TRBV12-3 or TRBV12-4 and J usage is TRBJ2-5; no definite D call. The CDR3 spans 13 residues. The CDR3 region is CVSSPTVQETQYF. The DNA for the CDR3 is TGTGTCAGCAGCCCCACAGTTCAAGAGACCCAGTACTTC.

Remarks on this clonotype: It is likely a read error, because the conserved phenylalanine at the end of the CDR3 is missing. The chain employs TRBV6-1 and TRBJ2-5; 7 positions match TRBD2. CDR3 size: 16 residues. Germline loops: CDR1 MNHNS, CDR2 SASEGT. With V trimmed by 0 bases and J by 1 base, 5 bases remained unmatched. CDR3 DNA: TGTGCCAGCAGTGAAGCGGGAGGGGCAGTCCAAGAGACCCAGTACTCC. It encodes CASSEAGGAVQETQYS.

Of note for this clonotype: Germline and junction disagree at one end, which may indicate a read error. This chain uses TRBV4-1 with TRBJ1-6, with 8 bases lining up with TRBD1. Germline V CDR1 and CDR2: MGHRA, YSYEKL. The CDR3 is 19 amino acids. In nucleotides, the CDR3 is TGCGCCAGCAACCAAGATCCCCTTACAGGGGGCTCCTATAATTCACCCCTCCACTTT. Protein sequence: CASNQDPLTGGSYNSPLHF.

Concerning this clonotype: A much larger clone differs from this one at a single base, so this may be a read error. The genes are TRBV20-1 and TRBJ2-7, with D perhaps TRBD2 (6 bases). Deletions cut 1 base from V and 7 bases from J, with 35 bases between. Germline lookup yields CDR1 DFQATT and CDR2 SNEGSKA (reference sequence). This CDR3 has 20 residues. CDR3: CSARVSGKTCGASSYREQYF. Written as DNA, the CDR3 is TGCAGTGCTAGAGTTTCGGGAAAGACTTGCGGGGCTTCTTCCTATCGGGAGCAGTACTTC.

Notes on this clonotype: A read error may be the cause here, since a much bigger clone is one base away. This rearrangement joins TRBV10-2 to TRBJ2-7; D unclear. The CDR3 extends over 13 amino acids. Germline CDR1 reads WSHSY; CDR2 reads SAAADI. Here the CDR3 DNA reads TGCGCCAGCAGTGTAAGTAAAGCCTACGAGGAGTACTTC. Its translation: CASSVSKAYEEYF.

Notes on this clonotype: The junction differs from germline at one of its ends, possibly a read error. The chain uses TRBV20-1 and TRBJ2-1, with 10 positions matching TRBD2. CDR1 and CDR2 (germline): DFQATT, SNEGSKA (reference sequence). CDR3 length equals 16 residues. Written as DNA, the CDR3 is TGCAGTGCAAGAGGTCTCCAGCGGGGGGGCTTGAATGAGCAGTTCTTC. It yields the protein CSARGLQRGGLNEQFF.

This clonotype was counted once. The germline gene is not matched at one end of the junction; a read error may be the cause. This chain uses TRBV4-1 with TRBJ2-7, with 7 bases matching TRBD2. The CDR3 consists of 16 residues. Germline CDR1 is MGHRA and CDR2 is YSYEKL. The DNA for the CDR3 is TGCCCCAGCAGCCAAGATGAGACGGGAGGTACGTATGAGCAATACTTC. This encodes CPSSQDETGGTYEQYF.

A word on this clonotype: Its ends do not fully match the called genes, so a read error is possible. The CDR3 bases are TGTGCCGGCAGCATACAAGAGACCCAGTACTTC. Its translation: CAGSIQETQYF. The chain uses TRBV6-5 and TRBJ2-5; D is ambiguous. Germline V CDR1 and CDR2: MNHEY, SVGAGI. The CDR3 is 11 amino acids.

In regard to this clonotype: Mismatch with germline at one junction end may stem from a read error. The chain links TRBV28 to TRBJ1-2; no definite D call. The V gene's germline CDR1 is MDHEN and CDR2 SYDVKM. The CDR3 is made up of 12 amino acids. The CDR3 sequence is CASNLQQHGYTF. In DNA, the CDR3 is TGTGCCAGCAATTTACAACAGCATGGCTACACCTTC.

Comment on this clonotype: The CDR3 end shows no conserved phenylalanine or tryptophan, and so a read error is likely. The limits of the CDR3 on the DNA are not certain, so only TCRdb's listed CDR3 is given. The genes are TRBV10-2 and TRBJ1-4. Inclusive of both ends, the CDR3 amounts to 14 amino acids. Germline V lookup: CDR1 WSHSY, CDR2 SAAADI. The CDR3 spells CASSETSTNEKLFV.

This clonotype was seen at least ten times. V usage is TRBV6-5 and J usage is TRBJ2-7; 7 positions agree with TRBD2. CDR3 size: 13 residues. The germline gives CDR1 MNHEY, CDR2 SVGAGI. V was pared by 9 bases and J by 0 bases, with 5 bases of the junction left unmatched. CDR3 nucleotides: TGTGCCAGTCGACGGGGGGACTCCTACGAGCAGTACTTC. It encodes CASRRGDSYEQYF.

In its sample, this clonotype was seen a few times. The V call is TRBV5-4, the J call TRBJ1-2, with 8 bases fitting TRBD1. V was clipped by 0 bases and J by 7 bases; unmatched bases: 11. Germline values: CDR1 SGHNT, CDR2 YYREEE (reference sequence). The CDR3 covers 16 residues. For the CDR3, the DNA is TGTGCCAGCAGCTTGGGGGCAGGGGGCCCAGATGCTGGCTACACCTTC. Its translation is CASSLGAGGPDAGYTF.

The table lists this clonotype with a few counts. This chain connects TRBV12-3 or TRBV12-4 to TRBJ2-1, with 7 bases lining up with TRBD1. The trim removed 3 bases at V and 4 bases at J, leaving 6 bases unmatched. The length of the CDR3 is 15 residues. CDR3 region: CASSFEGGQYNEQFF. The CDR3 region has the DNA TGTGCCAGCAGTTTTGAAGGGGGCCAGTACAATGAGCAGTTCTTC.

The CDR3 DNA is TGCAGTACTGCTAGCTCTGGGGCCAACGTCCTGACTTTC. Its protein product is CSTASSGANVLTF. V and J are TRBV20-1 and TRBJ2-6; D is ambiguous. The germline CDR1 and CDR2 sequences are DFQATT and SNEGSKA (reference sequence). The CDR3 length is 13 residues. V lost 8 bases and J 0 bases, leaving 8 bases between the germline ends.

The chain uses TRBV11-2 and TRBJ1-5; a weak D match, TRBD1 (6 bases). V was clipped by 1 base and J by 6 bases, with 16 bases between them. Germline V gene lookup returns CDR1 SGHAT and CDR2 FQNNGV. The CDR3 consists of 16 residues. In nucleotides, the CDR3 is TGTGCCAGCAGCTTAGGATCCGAGACAGGCGTTCAGCCCCAGCATTTT. Residues: CASSLGSETGVQPQHF.

This clonotype was recorded at least ten times. The V call is TRBV5-6, the J call TRBJ1-4; a possible D gene is TRBD1 (5 bases). The germline CDR1 and CDR2 sequences are SGHDT and YYEEEE. V shed 2 bases and J shed 6 bases, with 11 bases lying between them. The CDR3 is 14 amino acids. CDR3 nucleotide sequence: TGTGCCAGCAGCTTAACAGGTGAAGATGAAAAACTGTTTTTT. This gives the protein CASSLTGEDEKLFF.

About this clonotype itself: One end of the junction varies from germline; a read error may be responsible. This chain links TRBV11-1 with TRBJ2-1; 9 positions agree with TRBD1. This CDR3 contains 13 residues. CDR1 and CDR2 (germline): SGHAT, FQDESV (reference sequence). CDR3 in DNA: TGTGCCGGCAGCGATGACAGGGGGAATGAGCAGTTCTTC. It codes for CAGSDDRGNEQFF.

The V call is TRBV5-6, the J call TRBJ2-3; D is undetermined. The germline V and J ends were trimmed by 1 base and 6 bases, with 21 bases remaining between them. The germline V gene has CDR1 SGHDT and CDR2 YYEEEE. The CDR3 extends over 17 amino acids. CDR3 DNA sequence: TGTGCCAGCAGCTTGTTTAGTTTCATGGCATCGATGGATACGCAGTATTTT. Translated, it gives CASSLFSFMASMDTQYF.